These 28 T cell receptor beta chains were all obtained from the same sample, sequenced in a study of T cell responses to AZD1222 COVID-19 vaccine. Only in-frame clones appear in the TCRdb table, and some are missing; sequencing was by immunoSEQ multiplex PCR. Seen here are around 130,000 clones, less than 95% observed once, and the top ten hold 5% to 6%. The starting material was peripheral blood, obtained on day 0 of AZD1222 vaccination. All receptors come from an adult in good health.

This clone was found once. The chain has TRBV3-1 (or the pseudogene TRBV3-2) and TRBJ1-3; D call uncertain. Germline V gives CDR1 LGHDT, CDR2 YNNKEL (reference sequence). V lost 4 bases to trimming and J lost 0 bases, with 13 bases between them. The CDR3 runs 16 residues. The CDR3: CASSLLAASSGNTIYF. In DNA, the CDR3 is TGTGCCAGCAGCCTCCTGGCGGCGAGCTCTGGAAACACCATATATTTT.

This clone appeared a few times. The genes are TRBV9 and TRBJ1-3; D remains ambiguous. V was clipped by 7 bases and J by 4 bases, with 9 bases between them. Germline V gene sequence: CDR1 SGDLS, CDR2 YYNGEE. The CDR3 extends over 12 amino acids. The CDR3 sequence is CASSGEGNTIYF. DNA of the CDR3: TGTGCCAGCTCCGGGGAAGGAAACACCATATATTTT.

The genes are TRBV18 and TRBJ2-7; 9 bases are a match to TRBD1. Germline V gene data show CDR1 as KGHSH and CDR2 as LQKENI. V shed 5 bases, J shed 6 bases, and the junction held 8 bases outside the gene matches. This CDR3 has 14 residues. For the CDR3, the DNA is TGTGCCAGCTCAGAGGGACAGGGATCTCTCGAGCAGTACTTC. The encoded protein is CASSEGQGSLEQYF.

The rearrangement links TRBV29-1 to TRBJ1-4, with a possible D match to TRBD1 (5 bases). Trimming shortened V by 0 bases and J by 8 bases, and 16 bases separated the two germline ends. This CDR3 is built from 15 residues. Germline V gene sequence: CDR1 SQVTM, CDR2 ANQGSEA. The CDR3 coding sequence is TGCAGCGTTGAAGATGGGAGGGGAAGGCAGGAAAAACTGTTTTTT. It encodes CSVEDGRGRQEKLFF.

This clone has only a few counts. The chain couples TRBV2 to TRBJ1-1; 10 nucleotides agree with TRBD1. Germline trimming cut 6 bases from V and 8 bases from J; bases unmatched to any gene: 6. There are 13 residues in the CDR3. The germline gives CDR1 SNHLY, CDR2 FYNNEI. The CDR3 DNA reads as TGTGCCAGCAGGTACGACAGGGGGCGGGAAGCTTTCTTT. Amino acid sequence: CASRYDRGREAFF. Looking up the rest from reference TRBV2 and TRBJ1-1 gives the full variable domain: EPEVTQTPSHQVTQMGQEVILRCVPISNHLYFYWYRQILGQKVEFLVSFYNNEISEKSEIFDDQFSVERPDGSNFTLKIRSTKLEDSAMYFCASRYDRGREAFFGQGTRLTVV.

The V and J genes are TRBV10-3 and TRBJ2-5, with D perhaps given as TRBD1 or TRBD2 (5 bases each). Trimming cost V 8 bases and J 2 bases, with 15 bases left between them. From germline, CDR1 is ENHRY and CDR2 SYGVKD. This CDR3 comprises 14 residues. The DNA of the CDR3 is TGTGCCATCCAAGCCGGTGGGGGTCAAGAGACCCAGTACTTC. Amino acid sequence: CAIQAGGGQETQYF.

The chain employs TRBV6-5 and TRBJ2-7; 7 bases map to TRBD2. Germline CDR1 is MNHEY and CDR2 is SVGAGI. The CDR3 totals 15 residues. V shed 5 bases and J 0 bases; nucleotides not matched to a gene: 7. CDR3: CASSREGGSSYEQYF. In DNA form, the CDR3 reads TGTGCCAGCAGTAGGGAGGGAGGTAGCTCCTACGAGCAGTACTTC.

The V and J genes are TRBV20-1 and TRBJ2-7; D remains ambiguous. The V gene's germline CDR1 is DFQATT and CDR2 SNEGSKA (reference sequence). V lost 5 bases and J 5 bases, leaving 10 bases between the germline ends. The CDR3 extends over 11 amino acids. CDR3 in DNA: TGCAGTGCTCACTGGAATAACGAGCAGTACTTC. It yields the protein CSAHWNNEQYF.

The chain combines TRBV4-1 with TRBJ1-1; 8 nucleotides match TRBD1. Germline CDR1 is MGHRA and CDR2 is YSYEKL. The CDR3 extends over 15 amino acids. Trimming cost V 0 bases and J 3 bases; bases outside gene matches: 3. CDR3 residues: CASSQEVTGDTEAFF. CDR3 coding DNA: TGCGCCAGCAGCCAAGAAGTGACAGGGGACACTGAAGCTTTCTTT.

The gene calls are TRBV15 and TRBJ2-1; D might be TRBD1 (6 bases). Trimming stripped 3 bases from V and 1 base from J, with 10 bases between. The CDR3 covers 15 residues. CDR1 and CDR2 from the germline V gene are LNHNV and YYDKDF (reference sequence). CDR3 DNA: TGTGCCACCAGCAGCCTACAGGGTTCCTACAATGAGCAGTTCTTC. Translating gives CATSSLQGSYNEQFF.

CDR3 sequence reads: CASSLTPSTDTQYF. CDR3 nucleotide sequence: TGTGCCAGCAGCTTGACCCCTAGCACAGATACGCAGTATTTT. The chain uses TRBV5-4 and TRBJ2-3; D ambiguous. Germline assignment: CDR1 SGHNT and CDR2 YYREEE (reference sequence). The CDR3 consists of 14 residues. V lost 1 base and J lost 0, with 6 bases in between.

The rearrangement joins TRBV19 to TRBJ1-3; unclear D gene. The V gene lost 7 bases and the J gene lost 2 bases, with 9 bases spanning the gap. CDR3 size: 13 residues. Per germline, CDR1 LNHDA and CDR2 SQIVND (reference sequence). CDR3 DNA: TGTGCCAGTAATTTGGATGCTGGAAACACCATATATTTT. Its translation is CASNLDAGNTIYF.

This chain uses TRBV3-1 (or the pseudogene TRBV3-2) with TRBJ1-3; possibly TRBD1 for D (5 bases). CDR1 is LGHDT, CDR2 YNNKEL, per germline (reference sequence). There are 15 residues in the CDR3. Trimming left V 0 bases short and J 2 bases short, with 8 bases between. CDR3 coding DNA: TGTGCCAGCAGCCAAGATCGGGGGACTGGAAACACCATATATTTT. Protein sequence: CASSQDRGTGNTIYF.

V gene TRBV5-8 combines with J gene TRBJ1-4; the match to TRBD1 covers 8 bases. The V segment lost 6 bases and the J segment 10 bases; nucleotides outside the gene matches: 11. The germline gives CDR1 SGHTS, CDR2 YDEGEE. The CDR3 has 14 residues. The CDR3: CASIRRDRQGKLFF. In nucleotides, the CDR3 is TGTGCCAGCATCCGTCGGGACAGGCAAGGAAAACTGTTTTTT.

This chain uses TRBV7-9 with TRBJ2-2; 7 nucleotides line up with TRBD1. V trimming: 11 bases; J trimming: 0 bases; junction bases outside the gene matches: 9. Germline assignment: CDR1 SEHNR and CDR2 FQNEAQ (reference sequence). This CDR3 region has 15 residues. The CDR3 DNA reads as TGTGCCGGGTCAGAAGACAGGGCGAACACCGGGGAGCTGTTTTTT. The encoded protein is CAGSEDRANTGELFF. Drawing the rest from reference TRBV7-9 and TRBJ2-2, the complete variable domain is DTGVSQNPRHKITKRGQNVTFRCDPISEHNRLYWYRQTLGQGPEFLTYFQNEAQLEKSRLLSDRFSAERPKGSFSTLEIQRTEQGDSAMYLCAGSEDRANTGELFFGEGSRLTVL.

This sequence joins TRBV19 and TRBJ2-7; a possible D gene is TRBD2 (6 bases). The V and J ends lost 5 bases and 5 bases respectively, with 19 bases between them. Germline lookup yields CDR1 LNHDA and CDR2 SQIVND (reference sequence). The CDR3 covers 15 residues. The CDR3 reads CASSGGTLVSDEQYF. CDR3 coding DNA: TGTGCCAGTAGTGGGGGGACTCTCGTCTCGGACGAGCAGTACTTC.

This chain connects TRBV25-1 to TRBJ1-4; D is ambiguous. The V end was cut by 3 bases, the J end by 4 bases, with 9 bases between. The CDR3 has 14 amino acids. The germline gives CDR1 MGHDK, CDR2 SYGVNS. CDR3 coding DNA: TGTGCCAGCAGTGATGACACCTTTAATGAAAAACTGTTTTTT. This gives the protein CASSDDTFNEKLFF.

J is TRBJ2-1 and V is TRBV15; D unclear. V shed 0 bases and J shed 6 bases, with 3 bases lying between them. Germline V gene sequence: CDR1 LNHNV, CDR2 YYDKDF (reference sequence). The CDR3 is made up of 12 amino acids. CDR3 in DNA: TGTGCCACCAGCAGAGATTTCAATGAGCAGTTCTTC. Protein: CATSRDFNEQFF.

The chain carries TRBV15 and TRBJ2-3; 8 bases fit TRBD2. CDR1 LNHNV and CDR2 YYDKDF come from the germline V gene (reference sequence). After removal of 0 bases from V and 5 bases from J, the junction contained 4 bases not matched to a gene. The CDR3 is 15 amino acids. The CDR3 region is CATSRDRLAGDTQYF. DNA for the CDR3: TGTGCCACCAGCAGAGATAGGCTAGCGGGAGATACGCAGTATTTT.

This sequence joins TRBV2 and TRBJ2-1; D call uncertain. V gave up 3 bases and J gave up 6 bases, with 15 bases separating them. Germline values: CDR1 SNHLY, CDR2 FYNNEI. This CDR3 is built from 15 residues. The CDR3 protein is CASSEDGPALNEQFF. CDR3 nucleotide sequence: TGTGCCAGCAGTGAGGACGGACCCGCCCTCAATGAGCAGTTCTTC.

The rearrangement links TRBV10-1 to TRBJ2-1; tentative D call: TRBD2 (5 bases). The CDR3 spans 15 residues. Trimming pared 6 bases from V and 4 bases from J, leaving 16 bases between. The germline V gene encodes CDR1 WNHNN and CDR2 SYGVQD (reference sequence). The CDR3 loop reads CASSGNGPEYNEQFF. CDR3 DNA: TGCGCCAGCAGCGGGAACGGCCCAGAATACAATGAGCAGTTCTTC.

This chain connects TRBV30 to TRBJ2-7; tentatively, D is TRBD1 or TRBD2 (7 bases each). CDR1 is GTSNPN, CDR2 SVGIG, per germline (reference sequence). The CDR3 loop spans 12 amino acids. V gave up 2 bases and J gave up 12 bases, with 17 bases separating them. CDR3 sequence: CAWSSGGGTAYF. Written as DNA, the CDR3 is TGTGCCTGGAGTTCGGGGGGCGGGACAGCGTACTTC.

V is TRBV3-1 (or the pseudogene TRBV3-2) and J is TRBJ2-4, with 7 nucleotides matching TRBD2. V shed 2 bases, J shed 6 bases, and the junction held 4 bases outside the gene matches. This CDR3 is built from 14 residues. In germline, CDR1 is LGHDT, CDR2 YNNKEL (reference sequence). The CDR3 loop is CASSQREGLNIQYF. In DNA, the CDR3 is TGTGCCAGCAGCCAAAGGGAGGGGTTAAACATTCAGTACTTC.

This clone was seen once. In DNA, the CDR3 is TGTGCCAGCAGCCACATCGGGGCTTCAAGGAACACTGAAGCTTTCTTT. Translated, it gives CASSHIGASRNTEAFF. The J gene is TRBJ1-1, the V gene TRBV14; maybe TRBD1 (5 bases). Germline V gives CDR1 SGHDN, CDR2 FVKESK. The CDR3 consists of 16 residues. Trimming removed 3 bases from V and 1 base from J, with 15 bases in between. Drawing the rest from reference TRBV14 and TRBJ1-1, the complete variable domain is EAGVTQFPSHSVIEKGQTVTLRCDPISGHDNLYWYRRVMGKEIKFLLHFVKESKQDESGMPNNRFLAERTGGTYSTLKVQPAELEDSGVYFCASSHIGASRNTEAFFGQGTRLTVV.

V gene TRBV7-2 combines with J gene TRBJ2-7, with D perhaps matching TRBD1 (5 bases). The germline V gene encodes CDR1 SGHTA and CDR2 FQGNSA. The CDR3 has 14 amino acids. The V gene lost 5 bases and the J gene lost 3 bases, with 14 bases spanning the gap. CDR3 coding DNA: TGTGCCAGCAGCCTCGCGCAGGGAATCTACGAGCAGTACTTC. Protein product: CASSLAQGIYEQYF. Drawing the rest from reference TRBV7-2 and TRBJ2-7, the complete variable domain is GAGVSQSPSNKVTEKGKDVELRCDPISGHTALYWYRQSLGQGLEFLIYFQGNSAPDKSGLPSDRFSAERTGGSVSTLTIQRTQQEDSAVYLCASSLAQGIYEQYFGPGTRLTVT.

The genes are TRBV2 and TRBJ1-3, with a possible D match to TRBD1 (5 bases). CDR3 size: 14 residues. The germline CDR1 and CDR2 sequences are SNHLY and FYNNEI. V lost 3 bases to trimming and J lost 4 bases, with 10 bases between them. CDR3 amino acids: CASSEEGEGNTIYF. CDR3 coding DNA: TGTGCCAGCAGTGAGGAAGGGGAGGGAAACACCATATATTTT.

The V and J genes are TRBV11-1 and TRBJ2-7; tentative D call: TRBD1 (6 bases). V was pared by 5 bases and J by 2 bases, with 16 bases between. From germline, CDR1 is SGHAT and CDR2 FQDESV (reference sequence). This CDR3 contains 15 residues. DNA of the CDR3: TGTGCCAGCAGCACCATACAGGGTGTAACCTACGAGCAGTACTTC. It encodes CASSTIQGVTYEQYF.

The chain's CDR3 is CASSLPGDSSYEQYF. CDR3 DNA sequence: TGTGCCAGCAGTCTTCCGGGGGACAGCTCCTACGAGCAGTACTTC. This chain links TRBV6-5 with TRBJ2-7; a possible D gene is TRBD1 (7 bases). The CDR3 runs to 15 residues. V was cut by 5 bases and J by 0 bases, with 14 bases left in between. Germline CDR1 MNHEY, CDR2 SVGAGI.